This T cell receptor beta chain was profiled in a study of shared clonotypes between healthy human individuals. Points from the study as a whole: It was expected that sequencing depth would affect clonotype sharing among donors. Naive CD4 clonotypes overlapped across a handful of donors at roughly 5%.

CDR3 length equals 18 residues. Sequenced by immunoSEQ multiplex PCR; TCRdb stores in-frame clones only, minus some. The data contain roughly 2 million clones, around 95% of them singletons. In regard to this clone: Antigen unknown.

V gene TRBV21-1 combines with J gene TRBJ2-7; TRBD1 is the table's D call and was not checked against the DNA. TRBV21-1 is classified as a pseudogene. Source material: naive CD4+ T cells sorted from blood. The subset here: CD45RA+ positively selected. The receptor was isolated from a man between 18 and 29 years old in good health. CDR3 nucleotide sequence: TGTGCCAGCAGCAACCGGGACAGGGATCCAGGAGTCTCCTACGAGCAGTACTTC. Its translation: CASSNRDRDPGVSYEQYF.